The present entry profiles one T cell receptor beta chain with its context. The same CDR3 can be traced to other DNA sequences in this sample. The data are from a study of blood T cell repertoires in COVID-19. Clones were sequenced by immunoSEQ multiplex PCR, and TCRdb holds only the in-frame ones, with some missing. Of hundreds of thousands of clones listed, 86% are singletons. This CDR3 comprises 10 residues. Deletions cut 6 bases from V and 7 bases from J, with 9 bases between. The germline V gene encodes CDR1 DFQATT and CDR2 SNEGSKA (reference sequence). The specimen sequenced was peripheral blood. This chain links TRBV20-1 with TRBJ1-1; D might be TRBD1 (5 bases). This TCR was recovered from a young woman with active or convalescent COVID-19. DNA for the CDR3: TGCAGTGCCCTAAGGGGTGAAGCTTTCTTT. Translated: CSALRGEAFF.